The clone carrying this TCR beta chain was found a few times. Its antigen is not identified. V lost 6 bases to trimming and J lost 8 bases; unmatched junction nucleotides: 9. This CDR3 spans 15 amino acids. Germline values: CDR1 MNHNS, CDR2 SASEGT. Authors' analysis steps: A distant-metastasis classifier for papillary thyroid cancer was built using CDR3 differences across clinicopathological groups. Via MiXCR, TCRdb re-called the PCR reads. It is TCRdb's table, rather than the study itself, that gives the V and J calls and clone size. Here the sample spans 15,000 to 20,000 clones, approximately 13% being singletons. The sample is drawn from a study of metastatic and nonmetastatic thyroid tumors. Study-wide context: The study looked at repertoires side by side in blood and in tumor or nodule tissue from malignant and benign thyroid patients. Study conclusions and caveats: Relative to benign nodules, malignant thyroid tumors were reportedly characterized by significantly elevated TCR beta diversity in blood and tumor.

No patient received treatment before thyroid surgery. The material sequenced was tumor tissue. The receptor comes from a female donor with papillary thyroid cancer or a benign thyroid nodule (not recorded which). Some clones in this sample may be carry-over from other donors' samples. The gene calls are TRBV6-1 and TRBJ2-1; 11 positions match TRBD2. As DNA, the CDR3 is TGTGCCAGCAGGGTAACTAGCGGGAGTGGCCATGAGCAGTTCTTC. It encodes CASRVTSGSGHEQFF.